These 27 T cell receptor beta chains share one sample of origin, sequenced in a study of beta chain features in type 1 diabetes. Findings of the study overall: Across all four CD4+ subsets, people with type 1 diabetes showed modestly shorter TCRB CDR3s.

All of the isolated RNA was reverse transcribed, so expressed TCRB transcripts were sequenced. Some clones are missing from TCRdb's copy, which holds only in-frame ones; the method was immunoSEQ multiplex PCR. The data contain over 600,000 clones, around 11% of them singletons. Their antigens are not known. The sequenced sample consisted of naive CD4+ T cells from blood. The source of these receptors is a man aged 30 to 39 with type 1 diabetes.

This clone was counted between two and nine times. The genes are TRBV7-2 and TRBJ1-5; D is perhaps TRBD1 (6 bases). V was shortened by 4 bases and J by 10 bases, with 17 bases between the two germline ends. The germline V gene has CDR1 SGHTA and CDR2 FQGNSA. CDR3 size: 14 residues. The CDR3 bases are TGTGCCAGCAGCTCTGGGGGCACACTAGCACCCCAGCATTTT. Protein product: CASSSGGTLAPQHF.

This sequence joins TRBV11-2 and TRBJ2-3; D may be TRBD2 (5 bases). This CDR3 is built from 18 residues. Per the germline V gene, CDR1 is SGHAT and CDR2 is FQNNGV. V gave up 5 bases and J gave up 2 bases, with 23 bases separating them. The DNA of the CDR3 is TGTGCCAGCAGCCCTCGGGAAGGTGGAGGTATTGACACAGATACGCAGTATTTT. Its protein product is CASSPREGGGIDTDTQYF.

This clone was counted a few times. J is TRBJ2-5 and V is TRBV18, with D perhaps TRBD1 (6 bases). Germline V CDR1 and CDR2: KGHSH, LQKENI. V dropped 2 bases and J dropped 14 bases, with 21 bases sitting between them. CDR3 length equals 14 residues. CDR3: CASSPVLAHQGLYF. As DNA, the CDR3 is TGTGCCAGCTCACCAGTCCTGGCCCATCAGGGGCTCTACTTC.

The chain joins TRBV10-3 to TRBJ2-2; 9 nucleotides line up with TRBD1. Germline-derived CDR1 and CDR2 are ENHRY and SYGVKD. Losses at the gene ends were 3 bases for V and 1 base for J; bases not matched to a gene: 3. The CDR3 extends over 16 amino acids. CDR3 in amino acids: CAISEGQGMNTGELFF. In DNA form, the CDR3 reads TGTGCCATCAGTGAAGGACAGGGGATGAACACCGGGGAGCTGTTTTTT.

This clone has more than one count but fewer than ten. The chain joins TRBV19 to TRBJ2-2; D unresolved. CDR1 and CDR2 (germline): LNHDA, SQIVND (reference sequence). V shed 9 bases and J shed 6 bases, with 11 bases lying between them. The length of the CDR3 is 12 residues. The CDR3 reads CASLPQPGELFF. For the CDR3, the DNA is TGTGCCAGCCTTCCGCAGCCCGGGGAGCTGTTTTTT.

CDR3 DNA sequence: TGTGCCAGCTCACCAAATTCCCTAGCGGGGGGCCCGGAGACCCAGTACTTC. Translation: CASSPNSLAGGPETQYF. This sequence joins TRBV18 and TRBJ2-5; TRBD2 matches at 11 bases. This CDR3 comprises 17 residues. CDR1 and CDR2 (germline): KGHSH, LQKENI. The V gene end was trimmed by 2 bases and the J gene end by 5 bases; junction bases not matched to a gene: 10.

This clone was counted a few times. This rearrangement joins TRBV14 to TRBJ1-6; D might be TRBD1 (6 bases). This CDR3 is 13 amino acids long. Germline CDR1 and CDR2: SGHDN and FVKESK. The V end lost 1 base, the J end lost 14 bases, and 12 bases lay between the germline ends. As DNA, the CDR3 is TGTGCCAGCAGCCAAGCTTGGGGGGCGGCCCTCCACTTT. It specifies CASSQAWGAALHF.

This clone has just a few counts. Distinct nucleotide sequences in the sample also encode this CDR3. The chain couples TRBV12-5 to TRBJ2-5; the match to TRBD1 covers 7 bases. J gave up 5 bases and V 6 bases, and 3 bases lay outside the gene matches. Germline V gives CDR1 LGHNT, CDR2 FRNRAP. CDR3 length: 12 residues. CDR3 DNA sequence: TGTGCTAGTGGACAGACAGGGGAGACCCAGTACTTC. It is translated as CASGQTGETQYF.

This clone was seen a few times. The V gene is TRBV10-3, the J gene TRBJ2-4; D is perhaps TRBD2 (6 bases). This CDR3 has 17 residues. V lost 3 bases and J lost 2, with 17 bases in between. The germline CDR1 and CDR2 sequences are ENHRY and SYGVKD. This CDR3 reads CAISDSGVSQSKNIQYF. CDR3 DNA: TGTGCCATCAGTGATTCGGGAGTCTCACAATCCAAAAACATTCAGTACTTC.

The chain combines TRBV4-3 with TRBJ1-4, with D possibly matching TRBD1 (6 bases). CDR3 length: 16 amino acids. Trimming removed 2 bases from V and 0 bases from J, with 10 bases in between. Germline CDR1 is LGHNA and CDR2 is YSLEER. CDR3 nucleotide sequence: TGCGCCAGCAGCCAATCCGAGGGGGCAACTAATGAAAAACTGTTTTTT. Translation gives CASSQSEGATNEKLFF.

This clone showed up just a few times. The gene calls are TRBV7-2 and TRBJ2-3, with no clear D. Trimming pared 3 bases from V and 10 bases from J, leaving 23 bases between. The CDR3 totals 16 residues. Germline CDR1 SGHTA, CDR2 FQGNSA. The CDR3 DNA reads TGTGCCAGCAGCTTCTGGACGGCTCCCGACCGAGTGGCGCAGTATTTT. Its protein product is CASSFWTAPDRVAQYF.

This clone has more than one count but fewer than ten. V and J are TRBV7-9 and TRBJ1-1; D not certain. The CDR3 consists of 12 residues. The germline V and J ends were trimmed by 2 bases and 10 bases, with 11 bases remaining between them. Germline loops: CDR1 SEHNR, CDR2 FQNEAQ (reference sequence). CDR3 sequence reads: CASSLSVRTAFF. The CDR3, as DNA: TGTGCCAGCAGCTTATCAGTTCGGACAGCTTTCTTT.

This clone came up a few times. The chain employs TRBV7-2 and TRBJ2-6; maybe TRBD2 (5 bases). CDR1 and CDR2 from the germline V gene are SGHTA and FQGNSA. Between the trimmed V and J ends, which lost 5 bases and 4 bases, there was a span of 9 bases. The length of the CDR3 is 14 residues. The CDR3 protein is CASSPPGGANVLTF. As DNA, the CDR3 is TGTGCCAGCAGCCCCCCGGGGGGGGCCAACGTCCTGACTTTC.

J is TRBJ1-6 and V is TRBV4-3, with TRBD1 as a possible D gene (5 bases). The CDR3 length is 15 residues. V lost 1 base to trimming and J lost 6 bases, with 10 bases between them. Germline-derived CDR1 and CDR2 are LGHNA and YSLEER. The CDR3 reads CASSQGGGVNSPLHF. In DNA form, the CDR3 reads TGCGCCAGCAGCCAAGGCGGGGGGGTTAATTCACCCCTCCACTTT.

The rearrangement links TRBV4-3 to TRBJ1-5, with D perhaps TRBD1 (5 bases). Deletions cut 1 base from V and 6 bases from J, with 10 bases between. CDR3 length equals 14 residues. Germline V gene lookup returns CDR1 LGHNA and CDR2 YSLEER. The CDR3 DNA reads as TGCGCCAGCAGCCAAGTTGGCGGGGGTCAGCCCCAGCATTTT. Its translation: CASSQVGGGQPQHF.

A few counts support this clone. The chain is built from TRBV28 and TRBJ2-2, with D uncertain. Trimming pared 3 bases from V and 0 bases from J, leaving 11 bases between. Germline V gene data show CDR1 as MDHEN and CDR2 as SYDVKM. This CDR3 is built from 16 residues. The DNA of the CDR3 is TGTGCCAGCAGTTTCGGTGACTCGACGAACACCGGGGAGCTGTTTTTT. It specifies CASSFGDSTNTGELFF.

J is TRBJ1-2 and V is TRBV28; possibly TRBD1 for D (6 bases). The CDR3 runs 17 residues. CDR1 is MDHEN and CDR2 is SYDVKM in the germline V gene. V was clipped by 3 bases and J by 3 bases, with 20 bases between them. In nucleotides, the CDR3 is TGTGCCAGCAGTTTCCCGTCCAGGGGAGTGGTTGACTATGGCTACACCTTC. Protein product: CASSFPSRGVVDYGYTF.

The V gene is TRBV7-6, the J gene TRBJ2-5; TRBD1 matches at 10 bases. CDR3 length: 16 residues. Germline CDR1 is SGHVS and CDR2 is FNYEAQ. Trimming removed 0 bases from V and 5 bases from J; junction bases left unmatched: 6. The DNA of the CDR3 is TGTGCCAGCAGCTTAGCGGGACAGGGGTCGGAGGAGACCCAGTACTTC. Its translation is CASSLAGQGSEETQYF.

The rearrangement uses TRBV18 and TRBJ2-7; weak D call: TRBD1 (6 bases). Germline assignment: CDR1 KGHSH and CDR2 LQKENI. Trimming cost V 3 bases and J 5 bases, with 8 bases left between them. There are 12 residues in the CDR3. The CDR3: CASSPAGDEQYF. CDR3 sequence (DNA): TGTGCCAGCTCACCGGCAGGGGACGAGCAGTACTTC.

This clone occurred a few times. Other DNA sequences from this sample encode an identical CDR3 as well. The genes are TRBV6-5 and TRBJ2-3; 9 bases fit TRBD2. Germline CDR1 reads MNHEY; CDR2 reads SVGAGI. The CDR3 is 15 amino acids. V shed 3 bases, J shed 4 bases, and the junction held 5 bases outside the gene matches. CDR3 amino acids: CASSYSGGQSDTQYF. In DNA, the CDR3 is TGTGCCAGCAGTTATAGCGGGGGCCAGTCAGATACGCAGTATTTT.

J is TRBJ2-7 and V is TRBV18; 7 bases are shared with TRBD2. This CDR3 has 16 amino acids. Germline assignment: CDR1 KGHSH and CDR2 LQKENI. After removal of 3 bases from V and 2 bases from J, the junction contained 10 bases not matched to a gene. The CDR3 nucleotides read TGTGCCAGCTCACCTCAGGAGGGGAGGGCCGCCTACGAGCAGTACTTC. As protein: CASSPQEGRAAYEQYF.

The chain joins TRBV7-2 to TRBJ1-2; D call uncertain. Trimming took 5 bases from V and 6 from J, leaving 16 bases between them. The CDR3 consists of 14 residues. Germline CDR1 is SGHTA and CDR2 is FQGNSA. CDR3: CASSPFEVVDGYTF. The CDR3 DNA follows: TGTGCCAGCAGCCCCTTCGAAGTGGTTGATGGCTACACCTTC.

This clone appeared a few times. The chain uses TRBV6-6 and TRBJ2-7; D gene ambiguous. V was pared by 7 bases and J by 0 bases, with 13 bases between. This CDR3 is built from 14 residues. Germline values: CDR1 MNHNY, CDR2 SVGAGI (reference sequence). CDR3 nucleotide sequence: TGTGCCAGCACAGAGGTCCTTAGCTCCTACGAGCAGTACTTC. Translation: CASTEVLSSYEQYF.

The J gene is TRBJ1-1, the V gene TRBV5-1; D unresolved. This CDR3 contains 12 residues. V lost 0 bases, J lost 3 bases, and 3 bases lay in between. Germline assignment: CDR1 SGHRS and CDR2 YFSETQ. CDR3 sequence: CASSLDYTEAFF. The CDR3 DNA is TGCGCCAGCAGCTTGGATTACACTGAAGCTTTCTTT.

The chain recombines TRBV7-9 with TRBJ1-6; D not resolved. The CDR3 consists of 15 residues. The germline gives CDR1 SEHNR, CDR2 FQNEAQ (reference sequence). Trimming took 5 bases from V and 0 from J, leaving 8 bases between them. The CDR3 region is CASSPLPSYNSPLHF. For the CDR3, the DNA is TGTGCCAGCAGCCCGCTACCCTCCTATAATTCACCCCTCCACTTT.

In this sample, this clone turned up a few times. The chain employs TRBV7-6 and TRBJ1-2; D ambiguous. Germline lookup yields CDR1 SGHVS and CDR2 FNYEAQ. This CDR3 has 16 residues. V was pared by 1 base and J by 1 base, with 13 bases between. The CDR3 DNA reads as TGTGCCAGCAGCTTAGAGGCGCAGAAGAGTAACTATGGCTACACCTTC. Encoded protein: CASSLEAQKSNYGYTF.

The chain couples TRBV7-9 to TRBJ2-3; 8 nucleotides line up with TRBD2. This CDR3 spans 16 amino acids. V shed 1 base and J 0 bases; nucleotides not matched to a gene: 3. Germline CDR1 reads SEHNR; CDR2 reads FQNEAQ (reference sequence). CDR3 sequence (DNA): TGTGCCAGCAGCTTAGGCCCTAGCGGGAGCACAGATACGCAGTATTTT. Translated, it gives CASSLGPSGSTDTQYF.